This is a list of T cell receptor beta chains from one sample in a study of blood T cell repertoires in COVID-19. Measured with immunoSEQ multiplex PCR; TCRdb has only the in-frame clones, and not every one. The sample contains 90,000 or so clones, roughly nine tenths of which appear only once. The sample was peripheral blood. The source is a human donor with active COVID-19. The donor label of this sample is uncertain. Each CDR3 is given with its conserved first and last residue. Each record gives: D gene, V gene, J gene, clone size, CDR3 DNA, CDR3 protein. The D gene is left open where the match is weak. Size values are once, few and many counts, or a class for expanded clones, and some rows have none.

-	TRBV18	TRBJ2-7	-	TGTGCCAGCTCACCGAACGGCTACGAGCAGTACTTC	CASSPNGYEQYF
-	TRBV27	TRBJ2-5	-	TGTGCCAGCAGTTCCCTCCAAGAGACCCAGTACTTC	CASSSLQETQYF
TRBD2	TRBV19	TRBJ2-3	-	TGTGCCAGTAGTATAGCACCCGGGACTAGCGGAGACCCCACAGATACGCAGTATTTT	CASSIAPGTSGDPTDTQYF
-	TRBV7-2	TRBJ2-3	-	TGTGCCAGCAGCCCTGGGGGGACAGGCACAGATACGCAGTATTTT	CASSPGGTGTDTQYF
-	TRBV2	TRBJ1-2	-	TGTGCCAGCAGTGAAGCGGGGCAGTATGGCTACACCTTC	CASSEAGQYGYTF
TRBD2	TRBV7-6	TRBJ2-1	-	TGTGCCAGCAGCTTAGTCAGCGCGACTAGCGGCCTCTACAATGAGCAGTTCTTC	CASSLVSATSGLYNEQFF
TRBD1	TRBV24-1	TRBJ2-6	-	TGTGCCACCAGTGATCGGACAGGGTGGGGGGCCAACGTCCTGACTTTC	CATSDRTGWGANVLTF
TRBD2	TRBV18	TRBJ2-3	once	TGTGCCAGCTCACCACAACCCCCGCGAGCTAGCGGGGTGACAGATACGCAGTATTTT	CASSPQPPRASGVTDTQYF
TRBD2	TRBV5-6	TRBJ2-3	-	TGTGCCAGCAGCTCCTATAGCGGGCCCACAGATACGCAGTATTTT	CASSSYSGPTDTQYF
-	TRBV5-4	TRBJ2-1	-	TGTGCCAGCAGCTTGGTAGTGGGAGATGAGCAGTTCTTC	CASSLVVGDEQFF
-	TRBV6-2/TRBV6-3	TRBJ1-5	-	TGTGCCAGCAGTTACAGGGGTTTGAGTCAGCCCCAGCATTTT	CASSYRGLSQPQHF
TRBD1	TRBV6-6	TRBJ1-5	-	TGTGCCAGCAGCCCGGGACAGGGGCATCAGCCCCAGCATTTT	CASSPGQGHQPQHF
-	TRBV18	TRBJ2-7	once	TGTGCCAGCTCACCGGGGGGCTACGAGCAGTACTTC	CASSPGGYEQYF
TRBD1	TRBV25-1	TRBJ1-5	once	TGTGCCAGCAGGCCGGGACAGCGAAAGAATCAGCCCCAGCATTTT	CASRPGQRKNQPQHF
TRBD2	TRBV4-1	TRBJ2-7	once	TGCGCCAGCAGCCAAGAGTCGGGGGGTTCCTACGAGCAGTACTTC	CASSQESGGSYEQYF
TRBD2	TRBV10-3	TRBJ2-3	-	TGTGCCATCAGTGAGTCGTCTCTAGCGGGGGGGCCCACAGATACGCAGTATTTT	CAISESSLAGGPTDTQYF
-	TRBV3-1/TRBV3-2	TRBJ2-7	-	TGTGCCAGCAGCCAATCAGGGTTTGACGAGCAGTACTTC	CASSQSGFDEQYF
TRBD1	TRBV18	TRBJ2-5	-	TGTGCCAGCTCCCGAGGTGACAGGGCTTCGGGGGAGACCCAGTACTTC	CASSRGDRASGETQYF
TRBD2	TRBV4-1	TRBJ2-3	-	TGCGCCAGCAGCGCCACTAGCGGTGCTTTAGCGGATACGCAGTATTTT	CASSATSGALADTQYF
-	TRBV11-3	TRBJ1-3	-	TGTGCCAGCAGTTCCGGGACACCCGGAAACACCATATATTTT	CASSSGTPGNTIYF
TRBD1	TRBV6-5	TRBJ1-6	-	TGTGCCAGCAGTCAGGCGACAGGGGCGCGGTCACCCCTCCACTTT	CASSQATGARSPLHF
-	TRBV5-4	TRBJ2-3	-	TGTGCCAGCAGCTTAGCAGCGGATACGCAGTATTTT	CASSLAADTQYF
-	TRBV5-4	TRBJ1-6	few	TGTGCCAGCAGCTCGCTTAGGGGAAAGTCACCCCTCCACTTT	CASSSLRGKSPLHF
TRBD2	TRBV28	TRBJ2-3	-	TGTGCCAGCAGTTTTAGCGGGGGGGCCCGCCGGACGCAGTATTTT	CASSFSGGARRTQYF
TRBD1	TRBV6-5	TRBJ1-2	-	TGTGCCAGCAGTTACGGACAGGGGGTCTATGGCTACACCTTC	CASSYGQGVYGYTF
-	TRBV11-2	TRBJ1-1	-	TGTGCCAGCAGCTTCGACAGGTCGAACACTGAAGCTTTCTTT	CASSFDRSNTEAFF
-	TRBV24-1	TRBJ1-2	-	TGTGCCACCAGTGATTTGGACAGTTCTACTAACTATGGCTACACCTTC	CATSDLDSSTNYGYTF
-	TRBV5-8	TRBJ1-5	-	TGTGCCAGCAGCTTGAGGGAGGGACCAAGCTGGAGCAATCAGCCCCAGCATTTT	CASSLREGPSWSNQPQHF
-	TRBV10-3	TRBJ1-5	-	TGTGCCATCAGTGAGGCAGGGGATCAGCCCCAGCATTTT	CAISEAGDQPQHF
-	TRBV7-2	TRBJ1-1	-	TGTGCCAGCAGCTTAGGCGTTGTAGATGTGAACACTGAAGCTTTCTTT	CASSLGVVDVNTEAFF
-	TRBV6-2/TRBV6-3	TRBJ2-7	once	TGTGCCAGCAGTTACGCAGGCCTTGGTGGGGAGCAGTACTTC	CASSYAGLGGEQYF
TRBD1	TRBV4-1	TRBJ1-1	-	TGCGCCAGCAGCCAAGGGCTCGGGACAGTGAACACTGAAGCTTTCTTT	CASSQGLGTVNTEAFF
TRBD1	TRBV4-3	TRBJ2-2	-	TGCGCCAGCAGCACGTACAGGGGCGGTTATCCCGGGGAGCTGTTTTTT	CASSTYRGGYPGELFF
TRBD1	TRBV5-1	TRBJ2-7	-	TGCGCCAGCAGCAGGGGACAGGGGGCCTTCTACGAGCAGTACTTC	CASSRGQGAFYEQYF